This T cell receptor (beta chain) was sequenced in a study of control samples from healthy donors and cancer patients. Profiling relied on immunoSEQ multiplex PCR, and the TCRdb table lists in-frame clones only, not all of them. Of around 90,000 clones listed, about 83% are singletons. The CDR3 has 12 residues. With V trimmed by 2 bases and J by 8 bases, 1 base remained unmatched. Germline V gene sequence: CDR1 KGHDR, CDR2 SFDVKD. The chain couples TRBV24-1 to TRBJ1-1, with 7 bases lining up with TRBD1. The receptor was isolated from a woman aged 35 to 49 in good health. Sequenced sample: blood. The CDR3 spells CATSDWTGEAFF. The CDR3, as DNA: TGTGCCACCAGTGATTGGACAGGCGAAGCTTTCTTT.